This T cell receptor (beta chain) emerged from a study of CD8+ T cells in alopecia areata. This clone was picked up a small number of times. Deletions cut 8 bases from V and 8 bases from J, with 20 bases between. Looked up from germline, CDR1 is LNHDA and CDR2 is SQIVND (reference sequence). The length of the CDR3 is 14 residues. As to treatment: oral pan-JAK inhibitor, 5-10 mg twice daily. The authors sorted CD4+ and CD8+ T cells from PBMCs. Extracted from the samples, RNA was reverse transcribed into cDNA to serve as the sequencing template. The protocol was immunoSEQ multiplex PCR, while the TCRdb copy is restricted to in-frame clones and leaves out a portion. The table lists hundreds of thousands of clones, about three fifths of them singletons, with approximately 2% in the top ten.

The sample here was CD4+ T cells sorted from blood, taken at week 24, from a patient treated with tofacitinib. This sequence originates from a human donor with alopecia areata. The chain uses TRBV19 and TRBJ2-3, with D possibly being TRBD1 (6 bases). As DNA, the CDR3 is TGTGCCAGTCGAGGGGGAGACAGAACTGGTACGCAGTATTTT. Its protein is CASRGGDRTGTQYF.